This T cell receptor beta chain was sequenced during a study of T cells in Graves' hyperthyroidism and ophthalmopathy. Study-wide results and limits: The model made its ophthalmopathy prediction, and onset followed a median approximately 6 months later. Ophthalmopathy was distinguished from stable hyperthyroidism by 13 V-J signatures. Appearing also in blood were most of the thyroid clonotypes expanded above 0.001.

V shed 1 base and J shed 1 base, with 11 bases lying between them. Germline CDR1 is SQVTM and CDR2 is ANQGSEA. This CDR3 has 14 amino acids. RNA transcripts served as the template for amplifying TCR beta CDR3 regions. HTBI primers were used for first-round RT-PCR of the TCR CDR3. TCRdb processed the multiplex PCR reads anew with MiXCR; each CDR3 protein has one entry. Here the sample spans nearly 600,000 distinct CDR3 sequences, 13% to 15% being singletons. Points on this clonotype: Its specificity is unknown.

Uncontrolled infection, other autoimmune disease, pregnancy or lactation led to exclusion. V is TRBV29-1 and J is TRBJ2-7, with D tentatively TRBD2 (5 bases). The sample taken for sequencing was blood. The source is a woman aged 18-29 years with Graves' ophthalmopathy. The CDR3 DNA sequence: TGCAGCGTTGAAGCGGCCGGGAATTCCTACGAGCAGTACTTC. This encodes CSVEAAGNSYEQYF.